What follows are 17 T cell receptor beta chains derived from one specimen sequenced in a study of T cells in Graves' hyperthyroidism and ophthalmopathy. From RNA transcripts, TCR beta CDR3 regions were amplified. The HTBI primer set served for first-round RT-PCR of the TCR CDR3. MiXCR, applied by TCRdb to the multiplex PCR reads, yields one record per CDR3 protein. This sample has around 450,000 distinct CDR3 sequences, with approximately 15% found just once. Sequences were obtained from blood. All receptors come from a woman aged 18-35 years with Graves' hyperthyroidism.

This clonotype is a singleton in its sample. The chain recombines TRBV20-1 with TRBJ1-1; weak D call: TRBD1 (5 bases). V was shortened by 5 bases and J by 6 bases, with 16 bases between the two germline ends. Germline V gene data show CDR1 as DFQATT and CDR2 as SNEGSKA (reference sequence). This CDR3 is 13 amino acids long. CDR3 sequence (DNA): TGCAGTGCTCACAGCTCAGGGAGGGCTGAAGCTTTCTTT. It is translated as CSAHSSGRAEAFF.

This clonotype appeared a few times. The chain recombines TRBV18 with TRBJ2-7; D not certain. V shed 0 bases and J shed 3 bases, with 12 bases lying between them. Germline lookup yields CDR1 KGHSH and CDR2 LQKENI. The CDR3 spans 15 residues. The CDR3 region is CASSPPRITNYEQYF. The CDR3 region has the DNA TGTGCCAGCTCACCACCGCGGATTACTAACTACGAGCAGTACTTC.

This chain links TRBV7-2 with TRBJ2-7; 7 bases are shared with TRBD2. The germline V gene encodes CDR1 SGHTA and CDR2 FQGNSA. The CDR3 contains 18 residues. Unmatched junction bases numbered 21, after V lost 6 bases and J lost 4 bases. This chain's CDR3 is CASSQYNTWEGGWYEQYF. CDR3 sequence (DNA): TGTGCCAGCAGTCAATACAACACTTGGGAGGGCGGTTGGTACGAGCAGTACTTC.

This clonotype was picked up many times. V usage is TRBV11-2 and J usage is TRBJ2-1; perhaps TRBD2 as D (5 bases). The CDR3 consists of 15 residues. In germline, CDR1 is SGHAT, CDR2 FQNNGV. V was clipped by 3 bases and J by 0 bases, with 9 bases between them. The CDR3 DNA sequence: TGTGCCAGCAGCTTGGGGAGTCCCTCCTACAATGAGCAGTTCTTC. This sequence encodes CASSLGSPSYNEQFF.

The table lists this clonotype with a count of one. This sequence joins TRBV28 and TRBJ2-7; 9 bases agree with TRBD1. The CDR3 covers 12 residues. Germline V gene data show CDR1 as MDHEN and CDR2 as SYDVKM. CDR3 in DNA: TGTGCGACACAGGGGGCTCTTAACGAGCAGTACTTC. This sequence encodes CATQGALNEQYF.

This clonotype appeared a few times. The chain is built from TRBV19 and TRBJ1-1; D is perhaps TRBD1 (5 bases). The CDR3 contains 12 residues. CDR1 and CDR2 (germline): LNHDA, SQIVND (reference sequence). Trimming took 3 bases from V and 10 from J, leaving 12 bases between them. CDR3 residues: CASSIQGVSAFF. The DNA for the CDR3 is TGTGCCAGTAGTATCCAGGGAGTTTCAGCTTTCTTT.

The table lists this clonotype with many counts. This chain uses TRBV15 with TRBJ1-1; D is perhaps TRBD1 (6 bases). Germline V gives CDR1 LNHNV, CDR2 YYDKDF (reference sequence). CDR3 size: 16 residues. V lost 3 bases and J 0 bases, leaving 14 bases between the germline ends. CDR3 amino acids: CATSRARGIMNTEAFF. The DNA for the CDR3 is TGTGCCACCAGCAGGGCAAGGGGGATAATGAACACTGAAGCTTTCTTT.

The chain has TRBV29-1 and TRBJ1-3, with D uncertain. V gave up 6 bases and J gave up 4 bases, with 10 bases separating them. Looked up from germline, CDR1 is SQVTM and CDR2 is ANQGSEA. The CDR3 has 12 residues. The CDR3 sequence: CSVHTRGNTIYF. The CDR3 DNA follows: TGCAGCGTCCATACAAGGGGAAACACCATATATTTT.

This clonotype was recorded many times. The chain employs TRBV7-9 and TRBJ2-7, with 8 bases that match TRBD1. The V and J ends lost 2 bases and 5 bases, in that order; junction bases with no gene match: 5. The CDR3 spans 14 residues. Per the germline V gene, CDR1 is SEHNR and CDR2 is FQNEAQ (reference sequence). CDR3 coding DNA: TGTGCCAGCAGCTTATCAGGGGGCGGGCACGAGCAGTACTTC. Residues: CASSLSGGGHEQYF.

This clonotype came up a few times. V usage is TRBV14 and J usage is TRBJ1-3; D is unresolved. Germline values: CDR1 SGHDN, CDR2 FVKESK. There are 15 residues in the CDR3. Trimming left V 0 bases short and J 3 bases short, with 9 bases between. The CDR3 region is CASSQDLVFGNTIYF. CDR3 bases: TGTGCCAGCAGCCAAGATCTTGTGTTTGGAAACACCATATATTTT.

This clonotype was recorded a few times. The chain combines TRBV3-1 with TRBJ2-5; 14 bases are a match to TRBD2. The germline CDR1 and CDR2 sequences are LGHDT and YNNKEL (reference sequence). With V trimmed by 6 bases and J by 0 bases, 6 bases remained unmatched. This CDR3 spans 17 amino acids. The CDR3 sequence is CASSLGLAGGHQETQYF. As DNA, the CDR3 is TGTGCCAGCAGTCTCGGACTAGCGGGAGGCCACCAAGAGACCCAGTACTTC.

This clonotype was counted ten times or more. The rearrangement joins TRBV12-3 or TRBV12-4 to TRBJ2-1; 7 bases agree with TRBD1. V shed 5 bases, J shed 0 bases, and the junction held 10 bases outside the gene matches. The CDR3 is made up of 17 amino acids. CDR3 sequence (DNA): TGTGCCAGCAGTCTCGGACAGGCCTCGAGCTCCTACAATGAGCAGTTCTTC. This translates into CASSLGQASSSYNEQFF.

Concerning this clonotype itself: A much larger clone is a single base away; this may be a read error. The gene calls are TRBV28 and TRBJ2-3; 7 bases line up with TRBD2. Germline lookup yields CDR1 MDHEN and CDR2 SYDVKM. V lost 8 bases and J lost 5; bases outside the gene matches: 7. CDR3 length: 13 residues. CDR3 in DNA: TGTGCCAGCGGGGTCAGGGAGGGAGATACGCAGTATTTT. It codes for CASGVREGDTQYF. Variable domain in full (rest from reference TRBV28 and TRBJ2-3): DVKVTQSSRYLVKRTGEKVFLECVQDMDHENMFWYRQDPGLGLRLIYFSYDVKMKEKGDIPEGYSVSREKKERFSLILESASTNQTSMYLCASGVREGDTQYFGPGTRLTVL.

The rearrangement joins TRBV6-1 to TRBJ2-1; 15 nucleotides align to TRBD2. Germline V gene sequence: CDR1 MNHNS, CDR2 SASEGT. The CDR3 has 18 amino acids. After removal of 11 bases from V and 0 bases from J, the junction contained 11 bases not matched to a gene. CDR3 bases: TGTGCCGGCGCCGGACTAGCGGGAGGGATTGGCTCCTACAATGAGCAGTTCTTC. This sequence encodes CAGAGLAGGIGSYNEQFF.

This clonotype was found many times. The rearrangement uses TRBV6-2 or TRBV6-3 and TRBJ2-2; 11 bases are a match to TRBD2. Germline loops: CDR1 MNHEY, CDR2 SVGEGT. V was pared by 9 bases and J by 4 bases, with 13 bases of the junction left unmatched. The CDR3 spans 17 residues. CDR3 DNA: TGTGCCAGTCGGGGACTAGCGGTGTTCCTCCGCACCGGGGAGCTGTTTTTT. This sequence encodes CASRGLAVFLRTGELFF.

The CDR3 protein is CSVLVAGTDTQYF. The CDR3 DNA follows: TGCAGCGTTTTGGTAGCGGGCACAGATACGCAGTATTTT. The V gene is TRBV29-1, the J gene TRBJ2-3; perhaps TRBD2 as D (6 bases). V shed 5 bases and J shed 1 base, with 10 bases lying between them. Per the germline V gene, CDR1 is SQVTM and CDR2 is ANQGSEA. CDR3 length: 13 residues.

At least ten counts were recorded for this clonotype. The CDR3 spells CAISEGRRTSGNTDTQYF. CDR3 DNA: TGTGCCATCAGTGAGGGACGTAGGACTAGCGGGAACACAGATACGCAGTATTTT. The J gene is TRBJ2-3, the V gene TRBV10-3; 12 bases map to TRBD2. This CDR3 comprises 18 residues. Per the germline V gene, CDR1 is ENHRY and CDR2 is SYGVKD. The junction had 8 bases not matched to a gene; V was cut back by 2 bases and J by 2 bases.